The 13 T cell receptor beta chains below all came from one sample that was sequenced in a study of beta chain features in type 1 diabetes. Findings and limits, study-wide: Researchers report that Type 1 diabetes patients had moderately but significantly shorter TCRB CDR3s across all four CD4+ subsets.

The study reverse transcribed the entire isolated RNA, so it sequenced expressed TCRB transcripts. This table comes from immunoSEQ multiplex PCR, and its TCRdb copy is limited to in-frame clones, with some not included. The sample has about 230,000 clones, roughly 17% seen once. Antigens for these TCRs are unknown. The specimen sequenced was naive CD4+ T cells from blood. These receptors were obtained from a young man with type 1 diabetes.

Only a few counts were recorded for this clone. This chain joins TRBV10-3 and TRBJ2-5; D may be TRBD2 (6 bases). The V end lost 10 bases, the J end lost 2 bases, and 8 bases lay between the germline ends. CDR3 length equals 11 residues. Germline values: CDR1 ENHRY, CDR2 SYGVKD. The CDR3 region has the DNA TGTGCCACGGGAGTACAAGAGACCCAGTACTTC. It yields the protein CATGVQETQYF.

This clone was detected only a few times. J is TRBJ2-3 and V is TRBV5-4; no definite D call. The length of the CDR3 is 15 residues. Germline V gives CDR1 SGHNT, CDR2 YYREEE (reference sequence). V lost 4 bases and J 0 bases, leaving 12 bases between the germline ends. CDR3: CASSLVGYSTDTQYF. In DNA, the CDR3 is TGTGCCAGCAGCCTGGTGGGCTATAGCACAGATACGCAGTATTTT.

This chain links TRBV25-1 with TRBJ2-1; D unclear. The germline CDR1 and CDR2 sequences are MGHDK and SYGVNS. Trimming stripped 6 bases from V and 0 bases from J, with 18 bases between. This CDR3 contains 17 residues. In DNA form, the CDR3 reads TGTGCCAGCAGCCCCCCTCCTGGTAGGAGCTCCTACAATGAGCAGTTCTTC. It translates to CASSPPPGRSSYNEQFF.

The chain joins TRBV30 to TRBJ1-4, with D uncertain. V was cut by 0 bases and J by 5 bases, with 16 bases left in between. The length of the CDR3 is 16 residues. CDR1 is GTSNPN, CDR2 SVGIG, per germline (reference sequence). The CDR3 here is CAWSVRRAARNEKLFF. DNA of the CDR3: TGTGCCTGGAGTGTAAGGCGGGCAGCGAGAAATGAAAAACTGTTTTTT.

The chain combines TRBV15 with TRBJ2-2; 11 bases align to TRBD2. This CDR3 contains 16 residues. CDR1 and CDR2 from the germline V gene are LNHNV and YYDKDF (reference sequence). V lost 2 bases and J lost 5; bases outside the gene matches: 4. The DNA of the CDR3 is TGTGCCACCAGCAGAATGACTAGCGGGGATACCGGGGAGCTGTTTTTT. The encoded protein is CATSRMTSGDTGELFF.

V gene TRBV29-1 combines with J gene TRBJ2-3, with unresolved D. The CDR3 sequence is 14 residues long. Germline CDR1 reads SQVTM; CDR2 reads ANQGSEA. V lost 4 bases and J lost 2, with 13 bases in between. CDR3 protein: CSVGMYRDTDTQYF. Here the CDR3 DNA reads TGCAGCGTTGGGATGTATAGAGACACAGATACGCAGTATTTT.

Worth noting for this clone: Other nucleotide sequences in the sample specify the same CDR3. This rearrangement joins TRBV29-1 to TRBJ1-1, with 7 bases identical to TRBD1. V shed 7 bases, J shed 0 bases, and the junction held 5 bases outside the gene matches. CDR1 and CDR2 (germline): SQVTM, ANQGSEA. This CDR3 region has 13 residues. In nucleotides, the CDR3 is TGCAGCGCTACGGGACAGATGAACACTGAAGCTTTCTTT. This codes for CSATGQMNTEAFF.

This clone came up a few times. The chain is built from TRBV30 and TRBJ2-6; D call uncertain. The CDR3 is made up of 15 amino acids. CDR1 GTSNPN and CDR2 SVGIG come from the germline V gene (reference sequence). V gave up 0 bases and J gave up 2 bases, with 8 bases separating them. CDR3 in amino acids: CAWSVKQTGANVLTF. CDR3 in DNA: TGTGCCTGGAGTGTAAAACAGACTGGGGCCAACGTCCTGACTTTC.

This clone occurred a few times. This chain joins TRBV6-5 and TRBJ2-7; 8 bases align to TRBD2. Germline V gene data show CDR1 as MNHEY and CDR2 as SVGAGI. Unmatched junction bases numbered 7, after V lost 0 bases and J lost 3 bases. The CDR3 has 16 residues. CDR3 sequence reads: CASSYSGAGVVYEQYF. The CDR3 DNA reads TGTGCCAGCAGTTACTCCGGAGCGGGAGTAGTCTACGAGCAGTACTTC.

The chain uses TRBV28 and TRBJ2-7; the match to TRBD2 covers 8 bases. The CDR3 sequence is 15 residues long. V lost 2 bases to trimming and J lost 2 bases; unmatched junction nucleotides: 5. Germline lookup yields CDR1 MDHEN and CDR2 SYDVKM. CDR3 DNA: TGTGCCAGCAGTTTAGCGGGAGGCCAGACCTACGAGCAGTACTTC. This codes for CASSLAGGQTYEQYF.

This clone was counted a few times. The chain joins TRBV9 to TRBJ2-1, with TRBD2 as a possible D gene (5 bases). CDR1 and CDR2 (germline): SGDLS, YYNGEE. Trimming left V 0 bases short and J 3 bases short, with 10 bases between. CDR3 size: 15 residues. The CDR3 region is CASSVEFGVYNEQFF. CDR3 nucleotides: TGTGCCAGCAGCGTAGAATTCGGGGTCTACAATGAGCAGTTCTTC.

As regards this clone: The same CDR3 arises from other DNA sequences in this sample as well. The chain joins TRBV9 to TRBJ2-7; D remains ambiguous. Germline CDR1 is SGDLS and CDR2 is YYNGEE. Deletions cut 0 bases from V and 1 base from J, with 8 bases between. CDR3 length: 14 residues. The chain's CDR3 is CASSVDGRSYEQYF. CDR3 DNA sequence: TGTGCCAGCAGCGTAGATGGCCGATCCTACGAGCAGTACTTC.

The CDR3 loop reads CAWGTGSGNTIYF. The DNA of the CDR3 is TGTGCCTGGGGGACAGGCTCTGGAAACACCATATATTTT. V and J are TRBV30 and TRBJ1-3, with TRBD1 matching over 8 bases. Germline V CDR1 and CDR2: GTSNPN, SVGIG (reference sequence). This CDR3 is built from 13 residues. With 5 bases clipped from V and 0 bases from J, the junction kept 0 bases outside the gene matches.